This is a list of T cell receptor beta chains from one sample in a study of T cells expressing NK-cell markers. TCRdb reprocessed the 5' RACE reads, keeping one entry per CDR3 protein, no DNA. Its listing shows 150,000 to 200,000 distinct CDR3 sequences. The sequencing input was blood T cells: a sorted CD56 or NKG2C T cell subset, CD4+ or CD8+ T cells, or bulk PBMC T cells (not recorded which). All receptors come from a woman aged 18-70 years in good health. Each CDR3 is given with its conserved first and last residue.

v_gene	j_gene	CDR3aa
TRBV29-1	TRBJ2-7	CSVLLAGVQVSYEQYF
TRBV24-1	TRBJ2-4	CATSGREAKNIQYF
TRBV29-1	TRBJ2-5	CSATRGGETQYF
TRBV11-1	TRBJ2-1	CASSLWVRSSGSSPYNEQFF
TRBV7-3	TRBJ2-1	CASSLMGQGYNEQFF
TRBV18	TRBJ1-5	CASSPRRDNNQPQHF
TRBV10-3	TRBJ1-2	CAIRDTGSPGGYTF
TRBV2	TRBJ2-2	CASSEKRGGLNGELFF
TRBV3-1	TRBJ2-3	CASSRVLAGVTDTQYF
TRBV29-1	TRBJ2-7	CSVGSRETHEQYF
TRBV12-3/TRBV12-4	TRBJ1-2	CASNLRGANYGYTF
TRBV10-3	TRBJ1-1	CAISEPQRKNTEAFF
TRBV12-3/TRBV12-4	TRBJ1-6	CASSLSGQGQLNSPLHF
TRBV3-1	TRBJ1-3	CASSQNKQWGRSGNTIYF
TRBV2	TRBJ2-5	CASMGRGGRFQETQYF
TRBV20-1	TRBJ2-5	CSAWGPYQETQYF
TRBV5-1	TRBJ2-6	CASSPGQAANVLTF
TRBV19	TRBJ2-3	CASSSVAGNIDTQYF
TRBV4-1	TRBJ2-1	CASSQARASGSYNEQFF
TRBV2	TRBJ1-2	CASTRSSGKGYTF
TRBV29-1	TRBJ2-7	CSVEDRRDRPYEQYF
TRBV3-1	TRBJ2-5	CASSRGDQETQYF
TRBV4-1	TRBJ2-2	CASSQGPLGPGELFF
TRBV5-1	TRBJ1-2	CASSDRTGSFYGYTF
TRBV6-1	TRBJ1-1	CASSRTGFTEAFF
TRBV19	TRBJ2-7	CASSMWTGGEQYF
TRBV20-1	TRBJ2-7	CSASGLGSNYEQYF
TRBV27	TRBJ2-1	CASSLSKGESSYNEQFF